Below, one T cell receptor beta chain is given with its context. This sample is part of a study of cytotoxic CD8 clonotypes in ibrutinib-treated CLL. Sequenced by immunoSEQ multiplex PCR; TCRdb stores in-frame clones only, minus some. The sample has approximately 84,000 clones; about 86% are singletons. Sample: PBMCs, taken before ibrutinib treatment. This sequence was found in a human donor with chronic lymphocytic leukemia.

The CDR3 loop reads CSVHGYGYTF. Written as DNA, the CDR3 is TGCAGCGTTCACGGCTATGGCTACACCTTC. The V gene is TRBV29-1, the J gene TRBJ1-2; unclear D gene. Germline V lookup: CDR1 SQVTM, CDR2 ANQGSEA. The germline V and J ends were trimmed by 5 bases and 4 bases, with 5 bases remaining between them. The CDR3 sequence is 10 residues long.